This TCR beta chain originates from a study of blood T cell repertoires in COVID-19. About the research overall: Researchers got acute and convalescent COVID-19 samples from the United States, Italy and Spain. T cells, B-cell-depleted T cells, or PBMCs supplied cDNA or gDNA.

V lost 10 bases, J lost 4 bases, and 13 bases stayed unmatched. The CDR3 has 15 residues. Germline CDR1 is MNHEY and CDR2 is SVGAGI. Per the authors' pipeline: Estimation of nucleated cell counts relied on the amplification of reference gene primers. Repertoires were generated with immunoSEQ multiplex PCR, while TCRdb's copy carries only in-frame clones and drops some. V and J calls and clone size are as listed in that table; D and trimming were resolved from the DNA. The sample lists roughly 190,000 clones, roughly nine tenths seen once, with about 10% in the top ten. The source is a woman aged 60-70 years with COVID-19, enrolled during active disease. The sample taken for sequencing was peripheral blood. The rearrangement links TRBV6-5 to TRBJ1-3; TRBD1 matches 7 bases. CDR3 region: CATSRVMTGGNTIYF. DNA of the CDR3: TGTGCCACCTCCCGGGTCATGACAGGGGGAAACACCATATATTTT.